This T cell receptor (beta chain) came from a study of blood T cell repertoires in COVID-19 (dated by TCRdb to between 2020 and 2021). Regarding the study in general: Samples covering the acute and convalescent phases of COVID-19 were provided by collaborators in the United States, Italy and Spain. The prospective study material was composed of cDNA or gDNA derived from T cells, B-cell-depleted T cells, or PBMCs. The samples were drawn from two sources: the first 160 participants of the ongoing ImmuneRACE study, and 1,000 to 1,500 subjects contributed by 6 global collaborators. Sample metadata almost always included a de-identified subject ID, COVID-19 status, age in years and sex. The repertoires were released in a freely available public database meant as a resource for research on the immune response to SARS-CoV-2. Where HLA class I and class II types were available, the types were taken from metadata supplied by the sample provider, not from assay-based typing. Subjects who had been exposed to COVID-19, were actively infected with it, or had recovered from it provided the deeply sampled blood TCRbeta repertoires that made up the dataset.

The paper's findings and limits, for the study overall: How much clinical and demographic metadata was included differed by source and by participant, and the metadata was provided uncurated.

CDR1 and CDR2 are drawn from the germline V gene: MGHRA, YSYEKL. The germline ends are 15 bases apart after V is trimmed by 4 bases and J by 1 base. Including the terminal cysteine and phenylalanine, the CDR3 comprises 16 residues. CDR3 DNA is the only sequence kept; it has 48 bases, read in frame from the first base. On this clone: Its antigen remains unidentified. No clone much larger than this one lies a single base away; base qualities are absent.

Collaborating institutions collected whole blood in K2EDTA tubes following their own protocols. For TCRbeta analysis, collaborators shipped samples in one of three forms: frozen whole blood, isolated PBMCs, or DNA extracted from either of those sample types. The immunoSEQ Assay, a bias-controlled multiplex PCR, was used to amplify TCRbeta CDR3 regions from genomic DNA. The study's own analysis went as follows. The number of nucleated cells in each sample was estimated from the amplification of reference gene primers within the assay. To quantify the absolute abundance of each unique TCRbeta CDR3 rearrangement, sequence reads were collapsed and filtered. For each sample, productive Simpson clonality was calculated by taking the square root of Simpson's diversity index across productive rearrangements. TCRdb re-hosts the immuneACCESS table, in-frame sequences only. Its copies lack some clones; in the studies checked, an unresolved V gene accounts for under half of them, and the cause for the rest is not known. V, J and clone size reflect that table, while D and trimming were determined from the DNA. The sample table records about 15,000 clones; 80% to 90% of these occur just once. Clones ranked in the top ten supply roughly a third of the sample.

The sequencing sample was made of peripheral blood. This chain is built from TRBV4-1 and TRBJ2-3; a tentative D call is TRBD1 (5 bases match). This TCR was sampled from a man between 65 and 85 years old in a cohort sampled during active COVID-19. In nucleotide form, the sequence is TGCGCCAGCAGCCGACAGACAGAACCAGGCACAGATACGCAGTATTTT. Translated, this is CASSRQTEPGTDTQYF.